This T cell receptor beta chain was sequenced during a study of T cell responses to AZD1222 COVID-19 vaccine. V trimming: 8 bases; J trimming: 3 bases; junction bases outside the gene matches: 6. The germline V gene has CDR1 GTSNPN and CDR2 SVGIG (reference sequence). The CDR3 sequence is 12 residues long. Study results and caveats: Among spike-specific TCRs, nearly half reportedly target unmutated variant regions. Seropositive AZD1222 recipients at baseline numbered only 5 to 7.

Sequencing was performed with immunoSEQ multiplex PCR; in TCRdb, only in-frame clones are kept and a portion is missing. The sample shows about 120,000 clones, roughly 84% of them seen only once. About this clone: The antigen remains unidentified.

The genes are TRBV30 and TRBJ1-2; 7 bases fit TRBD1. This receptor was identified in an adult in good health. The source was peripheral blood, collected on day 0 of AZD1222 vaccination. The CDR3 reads CARDRDYYGYTF. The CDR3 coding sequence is TGTGCCCGTGACAGGGATTACTATGGCTACACCTTC. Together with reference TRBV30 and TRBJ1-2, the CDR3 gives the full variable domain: SQTIHQWPATLVQPVGSPLSLECTVEGTSNPNLYWYRQAAGRGLQLLFYSVGIGQISSEVPQNLSASRPQDRQFILSSKKLLLSDSGFYLCARDRDYYGYTFGSGTRLTVV.